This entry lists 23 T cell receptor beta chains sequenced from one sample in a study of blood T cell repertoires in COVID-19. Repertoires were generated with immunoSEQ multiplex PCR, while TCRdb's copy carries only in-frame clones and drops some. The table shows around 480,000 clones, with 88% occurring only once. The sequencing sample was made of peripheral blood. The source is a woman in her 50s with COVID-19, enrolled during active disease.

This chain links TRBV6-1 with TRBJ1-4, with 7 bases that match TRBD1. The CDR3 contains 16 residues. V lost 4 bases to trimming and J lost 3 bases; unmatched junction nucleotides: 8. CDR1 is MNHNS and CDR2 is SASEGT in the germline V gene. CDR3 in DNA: TGTGCCAGCAGTGTTTTCGGGACAGTAGCTAATGAAAAACTGTTTTTT. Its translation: CASSVFGTVANEKLFF.

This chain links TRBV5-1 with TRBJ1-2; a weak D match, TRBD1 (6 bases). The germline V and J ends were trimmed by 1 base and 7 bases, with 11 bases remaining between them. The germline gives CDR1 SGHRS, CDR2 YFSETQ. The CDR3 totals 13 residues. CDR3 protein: CASSLSGEGGYTF. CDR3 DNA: TGCGCCAGCAGCTTGTCAGGGGAGGGTGGCTACACCTTC.

The CDR3 DNA is TGTGCCAGCAGCACAGGACAGAGCTCTGGAAACACCATATATTTT. The encoded protein is CASSTGQSSGNTIYF. The V gene is TRBV3-1 (or the pseudogene TRBV3-2), the J gene TRBJ1-3; D is possibly TRBD1 (6 bases). There are 15 residues in the CDR3. V lost 5 bases to trimming and J lost 0 bases, with 11 bases between them. Germline V gene sequence: CDR1 LGHDT, CDR2 YNNKEL (reference sequence).

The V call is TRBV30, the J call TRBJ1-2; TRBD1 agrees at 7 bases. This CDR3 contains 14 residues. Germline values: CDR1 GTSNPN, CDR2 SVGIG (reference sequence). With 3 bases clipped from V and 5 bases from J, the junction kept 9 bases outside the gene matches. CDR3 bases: TGTGCCTGGAGCGGGGGACAGTCTCCTTATGGCTACACCTTC. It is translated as CAWSGGQSPYGYTF.

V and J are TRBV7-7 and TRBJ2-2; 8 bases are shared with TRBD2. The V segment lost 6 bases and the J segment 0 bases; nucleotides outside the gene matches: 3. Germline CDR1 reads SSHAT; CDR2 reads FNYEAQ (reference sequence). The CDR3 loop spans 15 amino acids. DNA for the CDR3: TGTGCCAGCAGTCAGACTAGCGCGAACACCGGGGAGCTGTTTTTT. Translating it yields CASSQTSANTGELFF.

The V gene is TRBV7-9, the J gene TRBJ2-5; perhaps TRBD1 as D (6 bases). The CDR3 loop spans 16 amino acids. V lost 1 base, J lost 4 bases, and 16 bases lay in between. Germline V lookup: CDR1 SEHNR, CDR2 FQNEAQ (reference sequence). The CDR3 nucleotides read TGTGCCAGCAGCTTAGGCGGTACAGGGCTAAGAGAGACCCAGTACTTC. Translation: CASSLGGTGLRETQYF.

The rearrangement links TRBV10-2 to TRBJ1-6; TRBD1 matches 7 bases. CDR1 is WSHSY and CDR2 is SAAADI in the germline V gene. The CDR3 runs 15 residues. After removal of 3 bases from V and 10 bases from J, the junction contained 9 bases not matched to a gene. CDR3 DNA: TGCGCCAGCAGTGAACGGACAGGACCGAGGTCACCCCTCCACTTT. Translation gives CASSERTGPRSPLHF.

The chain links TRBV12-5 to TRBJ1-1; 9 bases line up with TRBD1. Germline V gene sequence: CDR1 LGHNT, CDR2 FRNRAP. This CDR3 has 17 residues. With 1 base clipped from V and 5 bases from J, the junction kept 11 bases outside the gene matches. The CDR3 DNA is TGTGCTAGTGGTTTGGACCGTCACAGGGGGCGCCGGACTGAAGCTTTCTTT. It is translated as CASGLDRHRGRRTEAFF.

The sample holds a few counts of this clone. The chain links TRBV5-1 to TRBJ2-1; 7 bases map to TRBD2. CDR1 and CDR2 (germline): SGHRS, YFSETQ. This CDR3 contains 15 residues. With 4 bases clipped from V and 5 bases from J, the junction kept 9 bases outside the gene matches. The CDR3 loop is CASSPRGGHDNEQFF. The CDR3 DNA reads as TGCGCCAGCAGCCCTCGGGGAGGGCACGACAATGAGCAGTTCTTC.

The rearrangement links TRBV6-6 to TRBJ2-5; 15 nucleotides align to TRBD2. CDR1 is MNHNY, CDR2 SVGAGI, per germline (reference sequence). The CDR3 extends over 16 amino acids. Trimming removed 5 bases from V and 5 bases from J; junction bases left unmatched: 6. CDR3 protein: CASSRPGLAGGETQYF. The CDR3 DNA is TGTGCCAGCAGTCGACCGGGACTAGCGGGGGGTGAGACCCAGTACTTC.

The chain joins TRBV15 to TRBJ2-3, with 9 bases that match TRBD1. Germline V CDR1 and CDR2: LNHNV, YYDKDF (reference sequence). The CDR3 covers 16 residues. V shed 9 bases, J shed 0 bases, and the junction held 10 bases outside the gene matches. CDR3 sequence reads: CATSRTGAPSTDTQYF. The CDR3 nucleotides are TGTGCCACTTCGAGGACAGGGGCCCCGAGCACAGATACGCAGTATTTT. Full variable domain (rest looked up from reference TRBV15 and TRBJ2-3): DAMVIQNPRYQVTQFGKPVTLSCSQTLNHNVMYWYQQKSSQAPKLLFHYYDKDFNNEADTPDNFQSRRPNTSFCFLDIRSPGLGDTAMYLCATSRTGAPSTDTQYFGPGTRLTVL.

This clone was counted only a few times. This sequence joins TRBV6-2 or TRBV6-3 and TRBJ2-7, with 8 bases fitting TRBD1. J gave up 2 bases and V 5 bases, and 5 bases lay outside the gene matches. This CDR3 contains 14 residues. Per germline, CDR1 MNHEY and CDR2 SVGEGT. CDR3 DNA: TGTGCCAGCAGTCAGACAGGGGTCCCCTACGAGCAGTACTTC. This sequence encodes CASSQTGVPYEQYF.

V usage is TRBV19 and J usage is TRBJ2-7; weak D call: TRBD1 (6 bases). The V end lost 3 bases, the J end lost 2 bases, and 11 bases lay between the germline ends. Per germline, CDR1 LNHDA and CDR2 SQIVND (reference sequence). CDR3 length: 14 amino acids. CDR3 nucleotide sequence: TGTGCCAGTAGTATCTCCAGGGGAGCCTACGAGCAGTACTTC. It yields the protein CASSISRGAYEQYF.

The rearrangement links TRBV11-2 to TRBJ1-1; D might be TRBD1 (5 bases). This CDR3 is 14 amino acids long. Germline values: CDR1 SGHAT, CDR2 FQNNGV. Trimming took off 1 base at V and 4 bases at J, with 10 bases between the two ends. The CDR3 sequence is CASSLGGELTEAFF. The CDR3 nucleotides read TGTGCCAGCAGCTTAGGGGGGGAGCTCACTGAAGCTTTCTTT.

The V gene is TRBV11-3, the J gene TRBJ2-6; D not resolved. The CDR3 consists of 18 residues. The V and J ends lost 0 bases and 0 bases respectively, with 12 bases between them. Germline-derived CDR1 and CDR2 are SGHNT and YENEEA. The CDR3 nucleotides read TGTGCCAGCAGCTTAGACAGACTCCACCACTCTGGGGCCAACGTCCTGACTTTC. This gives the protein CASSLDRLHHSGANVLTF. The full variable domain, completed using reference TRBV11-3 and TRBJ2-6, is EAGVVQSPRYKIIEKKQPVAFWCNPISGHNTLYWYLQNLGQGPELLIRYENEEAVDDSQLPKDRFSAERLKGVDSTLKIQPAELGDSAVYLCASSLDRLHHSGANVLTFGAGSRLTVL.

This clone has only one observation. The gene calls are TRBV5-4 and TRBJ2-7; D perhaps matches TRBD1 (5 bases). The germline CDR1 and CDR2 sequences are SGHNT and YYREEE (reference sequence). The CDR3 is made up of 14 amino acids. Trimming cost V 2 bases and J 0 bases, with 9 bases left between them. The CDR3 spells CASSLGVRSYEQYF. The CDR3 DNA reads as TGTGCCAGCAGCTTAGGGGTTCGCTCCTACGAGCAGTACTTC.

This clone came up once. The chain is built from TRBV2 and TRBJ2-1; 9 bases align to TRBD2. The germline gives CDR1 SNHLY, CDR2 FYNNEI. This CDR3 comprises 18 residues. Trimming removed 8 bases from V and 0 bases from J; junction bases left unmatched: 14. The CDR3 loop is CASLRKRGVLSSYNEQFF. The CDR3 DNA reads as TGTGCCAGCCTGAGAAAGCGGGGGGTTTTGAGCTCCTACAATGAGCAGTTCTTC.

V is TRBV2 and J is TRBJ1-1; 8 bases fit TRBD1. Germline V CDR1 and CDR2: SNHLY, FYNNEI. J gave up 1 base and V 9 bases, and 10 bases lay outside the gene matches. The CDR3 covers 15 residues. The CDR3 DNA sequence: TGTGCCAGAGGACAGGGAAGGACTGGGAACACTGAAGCTTTCTTT. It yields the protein CARGQGRTGNTEAFF.

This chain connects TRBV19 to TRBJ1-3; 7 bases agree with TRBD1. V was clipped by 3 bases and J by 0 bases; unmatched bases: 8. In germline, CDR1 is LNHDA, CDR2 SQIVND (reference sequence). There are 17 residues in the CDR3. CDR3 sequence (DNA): TGTGCCAGTAGTATGCGCCGGGACAGACCCTCTGGAAACACCATATATTTT. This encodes CASSMRRDRPSGNTIYF.

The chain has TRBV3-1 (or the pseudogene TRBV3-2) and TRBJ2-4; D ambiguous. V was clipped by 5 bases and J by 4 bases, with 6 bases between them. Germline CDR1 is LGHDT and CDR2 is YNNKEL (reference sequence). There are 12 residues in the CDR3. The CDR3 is CASSAGKNIQYF. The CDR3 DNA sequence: TGTGCCAGCAGCGCCGGGAAAAACATTCAGTACTTC.

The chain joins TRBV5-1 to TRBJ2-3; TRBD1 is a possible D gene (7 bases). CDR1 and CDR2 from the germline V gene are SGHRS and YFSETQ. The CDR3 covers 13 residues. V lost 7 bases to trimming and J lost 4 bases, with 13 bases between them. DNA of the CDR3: TGCGCCAGCCGACAGGGAGGAGCAGATACGCAGTATTTT. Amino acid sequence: CASRQGGADTQYF.

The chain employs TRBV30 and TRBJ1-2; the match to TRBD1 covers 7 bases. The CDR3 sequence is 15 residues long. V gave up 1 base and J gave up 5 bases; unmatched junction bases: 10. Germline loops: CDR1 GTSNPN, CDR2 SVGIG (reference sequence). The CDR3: CAWSALRQGEYGYTF. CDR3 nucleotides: TGTGCCTGGAGTGCCCTAAGACAGGGAGAATATGGCTACACCTTC.

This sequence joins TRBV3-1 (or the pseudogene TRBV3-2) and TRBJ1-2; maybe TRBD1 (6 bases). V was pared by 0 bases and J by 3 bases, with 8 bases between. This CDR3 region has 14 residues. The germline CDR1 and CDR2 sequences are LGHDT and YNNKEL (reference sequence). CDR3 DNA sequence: TGTGCCAGCAGCCAAGATGGGACATACTATGGCTACACCTTC. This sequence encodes CASSQDGTYYGYTF.